These 28 T cell receptor beta chains originate from one sample sequenced in a study of cytomegalovirus exposure and HLA in healthy donors. With 60 Vbeta and 13 Jbeta primers, the PCR was carried out. Profiling relied on immunoSEQ multiplex PCR, and the TCRdb table lists in-frame clones only, not all of them. Found here are nearly 110,000 clones, roughly 70% of them singletons; the top ten hold 2.5% to 3.5%. The sequencing input was PBMCs. These receptors originate from a male donor in good health and CMV-seropositive.

The chain has TRBV6-5 and TRBJ2-1, with 10 bases fitting TRBD2. The CDR3 contains 16 residues. V was pared by 3 bases and J by 4 bases, with 6 bases of the junction left unmatched. Germline V lookup: CDR1 MNHEY, CDR2 SVGAGI. The CDR3, as DNA: TGTGCCAGCAGTTATTCTGGTAGCGGGAGGTACAATGAGCAGTTCTTC. Translation gives CASSYSGSGRYNEQFF.

This clone was recorded a few times. The chain is built from TRBV7-9 and TRBJ1-5; D remains ambiguous. This CDR3 is built from 13 residues. With 2 bases removed from V and 4 bases from J, the gap between germline ends came to 6 bases. Germline V gene data show CDR1 as SEHNR and CDR2 as FQNEAQ (reference sequence). The CDR3 is CASSLTGNQPQHF. CDR3 coding DNA: TGTGCCAGCAGCTTAACGGGAAATCAGCCCCAGCATTTT.

This clone was observed a single time. The chain combines TRBV2 with TRBJ2-3; D possibly corresponds to TRBD1 (6 bases). V lost 7 bases, J lost 3 bases, and 14 bases lay in between. The CDR3 extends over 14 amino acids. The germline V gene encodes CDR1 SNHLY and CDR2 FYNNEI. CDR3 loop: CASKGLQGTDTQYF. CDR3 in DNA: TGTGCCAGCAAGGGGTTGCAGGGGACAGATACGCAGTATTTT.

The rearrangement joins TRBV2 to TRBJ2-5; TRBD2 matches at 7 bases. The germline gives CDR1 SNHLY, CDR2 FYNNEI. This CDR3 is built from 13 residues. The V and J ends lost 11 bases and 5 bases, in that order; junction bases with no gene match: 11. CDR3 in DNA: TGTGCCGCTGGGAGGGACGGAGGGGAGACCCAGTACTTC. This sequence encodes CAAGRDGGETQYF.

The genes are TRBV4-1 and TRBJ2-7; D perhaps matches TRBD2 (5 bases). This CDR3 comprises 14 residues. Germline V lookup: CDR1 MGHRA, CDR2 YSYEKL. V was trimmed by 1 base and J by 3 bases, leaving 10 bases between them. The CDR3 bases are TGCGCCAGCAGCCAAGCTAGCCTGAGCTACGAGCAGTACTTC. This codes for CASSQASLSYEQYF.

The chain joins TRBV27 to TRBJ2-2, with TRBD2 as a possible D gene (6 bases). This CDR3 is built from 14 residues. V lost 5 bases, J lost 6 bases, and 13 bases lay in between. Germline CDR1 and CDR2: MNHEY and SMNVEV (reference sequence). The CDR3 sequence: CASSETRSAGELFF. The CDR3 DNA is TGTGCCAGCAGTGAGACTAGGTCGGCCGGGGAGCTGTTTTTT.

Remarks on this clone: This CDR3 is also generated by other DNA sequences in the sample. The chain is built from TRBV19 and TRBJ1-1, with D unresolved. The CDR3 extends over 13 amino acids. V was trimmed by 3 bases and J by 0 bases, leaving 5 bases between them. Germline-derived CDR1 and CDR2 are LNHDA and SQIVND (reference sequence). The CDR3 is CASSISVNTEAFF. CDR3 bases: TGTGCCAGTAGTATCTCGGTGAACACTGAAGCTTTCTTT.

This sequence joins TRBV5-1 and TRBJ2-1; the D gene is possibly TRBD1 (5 bases). V was pared by 5 bases and J by 1 base, with 13 bases between. Germline lookup yields CDR1 SGHRS and CDR2 YFSETQ. The CDR3 runs 15 residues. The DNA for the CDR3 is TGCGCCAGCAGGCTTCTAACAGGATCCTACAATGAGCAGTTCTTC. It specifies CASRLLTGSYNEQFF.

A remark on this clone: One junction end does not reproduce the germline sequence, and a read error may be involved. This chain uses TRBV18 with TRBJ1-1; D is perhaps TRBD1 (6 bases). Per germline, CDR1 KGHSH and CDR2 LQKENI. This CDR3 is 17 amino acids long. CDR3 bases: TGTGCCAGCTCCCCACGGCAGGGGATTGGAAAGGACACTGAAGCTTTCTTT. Residues: CASSPRQGIGKDTEAFF.

The gene calls are TRBV7-9 and TRBJ1-2; 7 bases line up with TRBD1. V shed 5 bases and J 5 bases; nucleotides not matched to a gene: 11. Germline loops: CDR1 SEHNR, CDR2 FQNEAQ (reference sequence). The CDR3 sequence is 15 residues long. The CDR3 nucleotides are TGTGCCAGCAGCCCAGAGGGACAGAAATATTATGGCTACACCTTC. It yields the protein CASSPEGQKYYGYTF.

The chain combines TRBV4-1 with TRBJ2-7; the match to TRBD1 covers 9 bases. Germline CDR1 is MGHRA and CDR2 is YSYEKL. V lost 0 bases to trimming and J lost 1 base; unmatched junction nucleotides: 4. The CDR3 has 16 amino acids. The CDR3 loop is CASSQDKGTGSYEQYF. The DNA for the CDR3 is TGCGCCAGCAGCCAAGATAAGGGGACAGGGTCCTACGAGCAGTACTTC.

This rearrangement joins TRBV12-5 to TRBJ1-1; D is possibly TRBD1 (5 bases). Germline values: CDR1 LGHNT, CDR2 FRNRAP. The V end lost 1 base, the J end lost 5 bases, and 8 bases lay between the germline ends. The CDR3 is made up of 13 amino acids. In DNA, the CDR3 is TGTGCTAGTGGTTTGGATCCAGGGACTGAAGCTTTCTTT. As protein: CASGLDPGTEAFF.

CDR3 loop: CASRGGAGYGYTF. CDR3 nucleotides: TGTGCCAGCAGGGGAGGCGCGGGCTATGGCTACACCTTC. The chain links TRBV28 to TRBJ1-2; no firm D call. The CDR3 spans 13 residues. Germline-derived CDR1 and CDR2 are MDHEN and SYDVKM. The ends were cut back, 6 bases at V and 4 bases at J, with 12 bases in the middle.

This clone was recorded only once. The CDR3 protein is CASSQVAGSYEQYF. In DNA, the CDR3 is TGCGCCAGCAGCCAAGTGGCGGGATCCTACGAGCAGTACTTC. The rearrangement links TRBV4-1 to TRBJ2-7; possibly TRBD2 for D (6 bases). The ends were cut back, 1 base at V and 1 base at J, with 8 bases in the middle. The CDR3 contains 14 residues. In germline, CDR1 is MGHRA, CDR2 YSYEKL.

This clone turned up a few times. The rearrangement joins TRBV7-9 to TRBJ2-2; TRBD2 aligns across 8 bases. The V gene end was trimmed by 7 bases and the J gene end by 0 bases; junction bases not matched to a gene: 7. This CDR3 has 16 residues. The germline V gene has CDR1 SEHNR and CDR2 FQNEAQ (reference sequence). CDR3 sequence: CASTLLADANTGELFF. The DNA for the CDR3 is TGTGCCAGCACCCTACTAGCGGACGCGAACACCGGGGAGCTGTTTTTT.

The chain carries TRBV27 and TRBJ1-2; D gene unclear. This CDR3 has 13 residues. Germline loops: CDR1 MNHEY, CDR2 SMNVEV (reference sequence). V lost 6 bases and J lost 0, with 8 bases in between. The CDR3 region has the DNA TGTGCCAGCAGGCTAGGAGCTAACTATGGCTACACCTTC. Translating it yields CASRLGANYGYTF.

The chain recombines TRBV7-3 with TRBJ2-7, with TRBD1 matching 8 bases. This CDR3 contains 13 residues. The germline V gene has CDR1 SGHTA and CDR2 FQGTGA. V trimming: 5 bases; J trimming: 5 bases; junction bases outside the gene matches: 5. The CDR3 is CASSLTDRDEQYF. For the CDR3, the DNA is TGTGCCAGCAGCCTTACGGACAGGGACGAGCAGTACTTC.

The DNA of the CDR3 is TGTGCCAGTAGTGGCGTTGCGGCAAGCCCCCAGCATTTT. The encoded protein is CASSGVAASPQHF. This rearrangement joins TRBV19 to TRBJ1-5; no reliable D call. Between the trimmed V and J ends, which lost 5 bases and 10 bases, there was a span of 15 bases. Germline V gene sequence: CDR1 LNHDA, CDR2 SQIVND (reference sequence). This CDR3 comprises 13 residues.

The chain joins TRBV7-2 to TRBJ2-3; 7 bases are a match to TRBD2. With 6 bases clipped from V and 3 bases from J, the junction kept 6 bases outside the gene matches. The CDR3 runs to 14 residues. Germline V CDR1 and CDR2: SGHTA, FQGNSA. CDR3 coding DNA: TGTGCCAGCAGTTCGGGGGGATTAACAGATACGCAGTATTTT. Translation gives CASSSGGLTDTQYF.

This chain connects TRBV7-3 to TRBJ2-1; maybe TRBD2 (5 bases). The CDR3 runs 13 residues. V lost 4 bases to trimming and J lost 10 bases, with 14 bases between them. The germline V gene encodes CDR1 SGHTA and CDR2 FQGTGA. In DNA, the CDR3 is TGTGCCAGCAGCTCCTTAGACCGGGAAGAGCAGTTCTTC. This translates into CASSSLDREEQFF.

V usage is TRBV4-3 and J usage is TRBJ1-1; D unresolved. The V and J ends lost 4 bases and 4 bases respectively, with 10 bases between them. The CDR3 consists of 13 residues. CDR1 and CDR2 from the germline V gene are LGHNA and YSLEER. CDR3 residues: CASSPFSGTEAFF. For the CDR3, the DNA is TGCGCCAGCAGCCCCTTTTCCGGCACTGAAGCTTTCTTT.

The gene calls are TRBV25-1 and TRBJ2-2; 10 bases align to TRBD1. The CDR3 has 17 residues. Germline CDR1 reads MGHDK; CDR2 reads SYGVNS. The V and J ends lost 6 bases and 0 bases, in that order; junction bases with no gene match: 7. The CDR3 here is CASSGTGATTNTGELFF. CDR3 nucleotide sequence: TGTGCCAGCAGCGGGACAGGGGCGACAACGAACACCGGGGAGCTGTTTTTT.

The chain joins TRBV6-1 to TRBJ2-7, with TRBD2 identical over 12 bases. Germline lookup yields CDR1 MNHNS and CDR2 SASEGT. V gave up 10 bases and J gave up 4 bases; unmatched junction bases: 8. The CDR3 runs to 14 residues. The CDR3 nucleotides read TGTGCCACCCGACTAGCGGGAGTAATATACGAGCAGTACTTC. This gives the protein CATRLAGVIYEQYF.

J is TRBJ2-5 and V is TRBV6-5, with D perhaps TRBD1 (5 bases). Per germline, CDR1 MNHEY and CDR2 SVGAGI. CDR3 length: 13 residues. V lost 6 bases, J lost 5 bases, and 13 bases lay in between. Here the CDR3 DNA reads TGTGCCAGCAGCCGGACAATTTCCGAGACCCAGTACTTC. Translating it yields CASSRTISETQYF.

This sequence joins TRBV6-5 and TRBJ2-7, with D possibly matching TRBD1 (5 bases). The germline V gene encodes CDR1 MNHEY and CDR2 SVGAGI. This CDR3 is built from 16 residues. Deletions cut 2 bases from V and 4 bases from J, with 18 bases between. The CDR3 sequence is CASSYEARQGIYEQYF. The CDR3, as DNA: TGTGCCAGCAGTTACGAGGCGCGGCAGGGAATATACGAGCAGTACTTC.

The rearrangement joins TRBV5-6 to TRBJ2-7, with D possibly matching TRBD2 (6 bases). Trimming took 2 bases from V and 7 from J, leaving 13 bases between them. The CDR3 is 13 residues long. Germline assignment: CDR1 SGHDT and CDR2 YYEEEE. Here the CDR3 DNA reads TGTGCCAGCAGCTTTTTGGGGGGTGGGGAGCAGTACTTC. This encodes CASSFLGGGEQYF.

The rearrangement uses TRBV20-1 and TRBJ2-1, with TRBD2 as a possible D gene (7 bases). The CDR3 has 11 amino acids. V lost 3 bases and J 12 bases, leaving 12 bases between the germline ends. The V gene's germline CDR1 is DFQATT and CDR2 SNEGSKA (reference sequence). CDR3: CSARGGGVQFF. The DNA of the CDR3 is TGCAGTGCTAGGGGAGGGGGGGTGCAGTTCTTC.

A few counts support this clone. The chain links TRBV7-2 to TRBJ2-1, with 9 bases matching TRBD2. CDR1 SGHTA and CDR2 FQGNSA come from the germline V gene. V gave up 4 bases and J gave up 9 bases; unmatched junction bases: 4. The CDR3 spans 13 residues. In nucleotides, the CDR3 is TGTGCCAGCAGCTGGACTAGCGCAGGTGAGCAGTTCTTC. This translates into CASSWTSAGEQFF. Full variable domain (outside the CDR3, taken from reference TRBV7-2 and TRBJ2-1): GAGVSQSPSNKVTEKGKDVELRCDPISGHTALYWYRQSLGQGLEFLIYFQGNSAPDKSGLPSDRFSAERTGGSVSTLTIQRTQQEDSAVYLCASSWTSAGEQFFGPGTRLTVL.